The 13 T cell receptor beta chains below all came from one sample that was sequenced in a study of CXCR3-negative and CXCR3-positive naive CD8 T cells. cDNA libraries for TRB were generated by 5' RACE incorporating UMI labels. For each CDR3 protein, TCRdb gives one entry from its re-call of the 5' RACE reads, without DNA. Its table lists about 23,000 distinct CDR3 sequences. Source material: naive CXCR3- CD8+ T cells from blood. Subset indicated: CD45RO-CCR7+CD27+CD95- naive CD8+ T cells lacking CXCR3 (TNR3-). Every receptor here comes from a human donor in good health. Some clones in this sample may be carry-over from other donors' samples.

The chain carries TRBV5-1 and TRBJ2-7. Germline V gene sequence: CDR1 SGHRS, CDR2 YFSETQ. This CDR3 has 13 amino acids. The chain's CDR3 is CASSLGGAYDQYF.

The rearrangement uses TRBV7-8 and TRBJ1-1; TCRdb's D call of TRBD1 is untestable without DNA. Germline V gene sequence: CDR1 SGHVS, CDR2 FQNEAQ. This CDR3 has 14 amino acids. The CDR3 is CASSLGGWDTEAFF.

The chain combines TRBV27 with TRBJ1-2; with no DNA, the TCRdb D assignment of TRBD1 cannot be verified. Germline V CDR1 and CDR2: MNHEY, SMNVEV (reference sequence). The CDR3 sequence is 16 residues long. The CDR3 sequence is CASSPGQGHLSYGYTF.

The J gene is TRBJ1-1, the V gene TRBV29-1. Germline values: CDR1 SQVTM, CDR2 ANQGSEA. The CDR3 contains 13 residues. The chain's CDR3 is CSVRQGLNTEAFF.

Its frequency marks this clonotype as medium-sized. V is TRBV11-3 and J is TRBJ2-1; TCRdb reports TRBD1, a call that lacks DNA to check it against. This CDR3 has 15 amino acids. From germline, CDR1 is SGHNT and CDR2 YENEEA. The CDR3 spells CASSPWDRPYNEQFF.

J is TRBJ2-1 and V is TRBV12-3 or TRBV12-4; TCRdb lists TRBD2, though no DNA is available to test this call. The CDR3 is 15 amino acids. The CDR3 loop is CASSLGTSSYNEQFF.

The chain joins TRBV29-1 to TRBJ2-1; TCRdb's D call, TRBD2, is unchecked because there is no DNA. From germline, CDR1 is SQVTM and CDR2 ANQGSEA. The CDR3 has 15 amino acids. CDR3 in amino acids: CSVDGLAGGNNEQFF.

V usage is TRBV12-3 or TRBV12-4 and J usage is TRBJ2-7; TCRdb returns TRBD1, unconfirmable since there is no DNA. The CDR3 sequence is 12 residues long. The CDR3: CASSQDSLEQYF.

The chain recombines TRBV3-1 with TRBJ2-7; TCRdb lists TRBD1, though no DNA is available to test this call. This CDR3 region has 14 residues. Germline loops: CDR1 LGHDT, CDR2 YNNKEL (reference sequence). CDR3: CASTGTGDSYEQYF.

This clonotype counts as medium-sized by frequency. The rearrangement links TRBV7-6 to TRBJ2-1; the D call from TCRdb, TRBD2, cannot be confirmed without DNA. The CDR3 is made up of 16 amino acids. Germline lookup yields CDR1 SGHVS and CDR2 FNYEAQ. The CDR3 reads CASSLAGLAAYNEQFF.

CDR3: CASSHQGNEQYF. The chain has TRBV7-9 and TRBJ2-7; TCRdb outputs TRBD1, but without DNA this stays unchecked. Germline-derived CDR1 and CDR2 are SEHNR and FQNEAQ (reference sequence). The CDR3 totals 12 residues. Supplemented by reference TRBV7-9 and TRBJ2-7, the full variable domain reads DTGVSQNPRHKITKRGQNVTFRCDPISEHNRLYWYRQTLGQGPEFLTYFQNEAQLEKSRLLSDRFSAERPKGSFSTLEIQRTEQGDSAMYLCASSHQGNEQYFGPGTRLTVT.

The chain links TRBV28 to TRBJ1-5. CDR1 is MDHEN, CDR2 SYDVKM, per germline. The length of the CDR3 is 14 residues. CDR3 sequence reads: CASTSDGFGQPQHF.

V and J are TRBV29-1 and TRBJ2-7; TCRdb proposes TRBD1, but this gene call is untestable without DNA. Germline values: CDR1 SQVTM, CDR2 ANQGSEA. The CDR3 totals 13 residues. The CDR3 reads CSVDTGDINEQYF.